These 13 T cell receptor beta chains were sequenced from one sample in a study of monozygotic twins with inflammatory bowel disease. TCRdb reprocessed the 5' RACE reads; each CDR3 protein has one entry and no DNA is given. Recorded for this sample: roughly 170,000 distinct CDR3 sequences. The sequencing input was blood. The receptors shown here come from a human donor with ulcerative colitis or Crohn's disease, or a healthy co-twin of an affected twin (not recorded which).

The V and J genes are TRBV6-5 and TRBJ1-1; there is no DNA to check the TCRdb D call of TRBD1. The germline V gene encodes CDR1 MNHEY and CDR2 SVGAGI. The CDR3 extends over 16 amino acids. The CDR3 loop reads CASSYFPGTGGTEAFF.

This chain's CDR3 is CASSPQGGVREQFF. This chain uses TRBV12-3 or TRBV12-4 with TRBJ2-1; TCRdb indicates TRBD2, and absent DNA this call remains unverified. The length of the CDR3 is 14 residues.

This rearrangement joins TRBV7-2 to TRBJ1-5; TCRdb's D gene call, TRBD1, goes unchecked for lack of DNA. The CDR3 length is 13 residues. Germline V gene lookup returns CDR1 SGHTA and CDR2 FQGNSA. This chain's CDR3 is CASSLPPNQPQHF. The whole variable domain, filled in from reference TRBV7-2 and TRBJ1-5, reads GAGVSQSPSNKVTEKGKDVELRCDPISGHTALYWYRQSLGQGLEFLIYFQGNSAPDKSGLPSDRFSAERTGGSVSTLTIQRTQQEDSAVYLCASSLPPNQPQHFGDGTRLSIL.

V gene TRBV20-1 combines with J gene TRBJ2-3. Germline assignment: CDR1 DFQATT and CDR2 SNEGSKA (reference sequence). The CDR3 loop spans 11 amino acids. The CDR3 protein is CSASWLDTQYF.

The chain is built from TRBV10-3 and TRBJ2-2. The CDR3 sequence is 17 residues long. Per germline, CDR1 ENHRY and CDR2 SYGVKD. CDR3 region: CAISERSGTTNTGELFF.

The J gene is TRBJ1-5, the V gene TRBV6-1; TCRdb outputs TRBD1, but without DNA this stays unchecked. Germline CDR1 is MNHNS and CDR2 is SASEGT. The CDR3 is 14 residues long. The CDR3 loop is CASIPGGAGQPQHF.

The V and J genes are TRBV12-3 or TRBV12-4 and TRBJ1-1; TCRdb gives TRBD1 as the D gene, but with no DNA this cannot be confirmed. The CDR3 consists of 15 residues. Here the CDR3 reads CASRLADRTYTEAFF.

CDR3 sequence: CASSFRGLGYGYTF. This rearrangement joins TRBV7-2 to TRBJ1-2; the TRBD1 assignment by TCRdb is unverifiable without DNA. The CDR3 is 14 residues long. Per the germline V gene, CDR1 is SGHTA and CDR2 is FQGNSA.

V gene TRBV7-8 combines with J gene TRBJ1-1; the TCRdb call, TRBD1, lacks DNA for checking. Germline V gene data show CDR1 as SGHVS and CDR2 as FQNEAQ. This CDR3 is built from 19 residues. The CDR3 sequence is CASSNRDRGRILLGTEAFF.

V and J are TRBV20-1 and TRBJ2-1; absent DNA, TCRdb's TRBD2 call cannot be checked. This CDR3 is 14 amino acids long. Germline V gene lookup returns CDR1 DFQATT and CDR2 SNEGSKA (reference sequence). The CDR3 spells CSAHLAGGSNEQFF.

This chain links TRBV12-3 or TRBV12-4 with TRBJ1-1. The CDR3 consists of 14 residues. CDR3 loop: CASKHLLMNTEAFF.

V usage is TRBV20-1 and J usage is TRBJ2-7; as DNA is missing, the TRBD2 call by TCRdb cannot be tested. This CDR3 contains 17 residues. Germline CDR1 reads DFQATT; CDR2 reads SNEGSKA (reference sequence). CDR3 in amino acids: CSASHSNRASGWYEQYF.

The chain recombines TRBV20-1 with TRBJ2-7; no DNA is available, so the TRBD1 call from TCRdb remains unchecked. Looked up from germline, CDR1 is DFQATT and CDR2 is SNEGSKA (reference sequence). This CDR3 spans 15 amino acids. The CDR3 is CSARRYRGTSYEQYF.